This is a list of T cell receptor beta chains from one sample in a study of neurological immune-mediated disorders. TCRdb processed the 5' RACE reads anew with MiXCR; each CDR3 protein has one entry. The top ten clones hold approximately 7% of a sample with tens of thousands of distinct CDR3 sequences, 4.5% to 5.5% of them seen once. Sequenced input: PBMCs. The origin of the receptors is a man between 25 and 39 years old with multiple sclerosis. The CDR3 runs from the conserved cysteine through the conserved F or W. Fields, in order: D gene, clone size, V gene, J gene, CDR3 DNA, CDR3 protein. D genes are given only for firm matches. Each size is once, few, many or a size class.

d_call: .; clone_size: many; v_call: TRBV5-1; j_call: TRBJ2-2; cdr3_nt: TGCGCCAGCAGCTTGAGGGTAGCGAACACCGGGGAGCTGTTTTTT; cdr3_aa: CASSLRVANTGELFF
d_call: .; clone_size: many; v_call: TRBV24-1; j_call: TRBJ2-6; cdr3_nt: TGTGCCACCAGTGCGGGGTATGGGGCCAACGTCCTGACTTTC; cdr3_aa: CATSAGYGANVLTF
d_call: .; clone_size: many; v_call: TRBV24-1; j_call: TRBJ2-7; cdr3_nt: TGTGCCACCCAGGGACCGCTCACGGACGAGCAGTACTTC; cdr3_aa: CATQGPLTDEQYF
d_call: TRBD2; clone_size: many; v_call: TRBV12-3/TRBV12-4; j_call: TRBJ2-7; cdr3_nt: TGTGCCAGCAGCCAGGGGCGGGAGCGGGGGGAGCAGTACTTC; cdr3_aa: CASSQGRERGEQYF
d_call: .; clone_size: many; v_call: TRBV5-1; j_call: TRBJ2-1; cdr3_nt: TGCGCCAGCAGCTTGGCAGGTCAGCTGTACAATGAGCAGTTCTTC; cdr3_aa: CASSLAGQLYNEQFF
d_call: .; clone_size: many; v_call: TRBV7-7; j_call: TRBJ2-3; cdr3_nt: TGTGCCAGCAGCCCCGGGGGGCCCACGTTTACGCAGTATTTT; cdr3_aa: CASSPGGPTFTQYF
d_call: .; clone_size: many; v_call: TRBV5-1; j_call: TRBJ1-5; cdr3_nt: TGCGCCAGCAGCGAGGGGGGCGGCAATCAGCCCCAGCATTTT; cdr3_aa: CASSEGGGNQPQHF
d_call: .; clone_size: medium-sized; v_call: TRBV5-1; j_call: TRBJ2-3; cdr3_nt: TGCGCCAGCAGCTGGACCCCCAACGGGGACACAGATACGCAGTATTTT; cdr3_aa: CASSWTPNGDTDTQYF
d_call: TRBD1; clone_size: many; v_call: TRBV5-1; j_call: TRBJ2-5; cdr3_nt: TGCGCCAGCAACACAGGGGATAGGGGAGAGACCCAGTACTTC; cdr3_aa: CASNTGDRGETQYF
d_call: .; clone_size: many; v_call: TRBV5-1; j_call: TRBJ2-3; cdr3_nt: TGCGCCAGCAGCAGCGGTATCACAGATACGCAGTATTTT; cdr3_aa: CASSSGITDTQYF